The source of this T cell receptor (beta chain) is a study of low-dose radiotherapy and immunotherapy resistance in tumors. Study at large: It was 1 Gy per fraction every two weeks that Cohort 2 received, adding up to 13 Gy over 26 weeks. Each patient took aspirin at a dose of 300 mg by mouth once daily over the course of four cycles, with dosing beginning on cycle 1 day 1.

Primers used for first-strand cDNA, a TRAV- and TRBV-specific set, covered both alpha and beta chains. With a constant-region primer and a V-primer adapter, TCRs were subjected to about 20 PCR cycles of amplification. TCRdb reanalysed the reads using MiXCR and keeps one entry per CDR3 protein. There are approximately 13,000 distinct CDR3 sequences in the sample; roughly 60% occur only once, and 7.7% lies in the top ten. This CDR3 spans 12 amino acids. V shed 5 bases and J shed 8 bases, with 10 bases lying between them. The source is a human donor with advanced metastatic prostate, ovarian, gallbladder or colorectal cancer (not recorded which). This table probably holds off-target reads from a library built for another chain. This chain uses TRBV12-3 or TRBV12-4 with TRBJ2-1; tentative D call: TRBD1 (6 bases). CDR3 sequence: CASSKQGHEQFF. CDR3 nucleotides: TGTGCCAGCAGTAAACAGGGACATGAGCAGTTCTTC.